This T cell receptor beta chain derives from a study of regulatory T cells in long-lasting Graves disease. Whole-study results and caveats: Persistent disease samples used TRBV28, TRBJ1-2 and TRBJ2-5 preferentially.

Remarks on this clonotype: Its antigen is still unknown.

The authors built TCR beta libraries using iRepertoire HTBI primers and Arm-PCR of CDR3 regions. One entry per CDR3 protein, called by TCRdb with MiXCR from the multiplex PCR reads. The sample lists about 470,000 distinct CDR3 sequences; 15% to 20% were seen once. Time point specified: newly diagnosed GD, antithyroid drugs for less than 3 months. From RNA extracted from PBMCs, the TCR library was made. The V end was cut by 3 bases, the J end by 7 bases, with 16 bases between. This CDR3 has 14 amino acids. Germline loops: CDR1 SGHKS, CDR2 YYEKEE (reference sequence). The same sample was also studied in work on T cells in Graves' hyperthyroidism and ophthalmopathy.

The TCR was taken from a man aged 35 to 55 with Graves disease. Here the sequenced sample was peripheral blood mononuclear cells (PBMCs), taken at new diagnosis, from a patient treated with antithyroid drugs. V is TRBV5-5 and J is TRBJ1-1; TRBD1 might be the D (5 bases). The CDR3 sequence: CASSSGPTLGEAFF. CDR3 DNA: TGTGCCAGCAGCTCGGGACCCACGCTAGGTGAAGCTTTCTTT.